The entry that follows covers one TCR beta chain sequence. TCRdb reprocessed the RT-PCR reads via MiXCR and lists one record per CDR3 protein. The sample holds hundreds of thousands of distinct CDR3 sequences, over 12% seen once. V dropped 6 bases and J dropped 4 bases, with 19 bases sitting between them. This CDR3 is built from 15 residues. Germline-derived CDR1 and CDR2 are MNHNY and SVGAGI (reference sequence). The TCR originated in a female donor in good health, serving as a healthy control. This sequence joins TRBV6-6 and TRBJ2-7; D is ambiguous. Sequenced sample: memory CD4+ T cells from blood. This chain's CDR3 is CASSTETQTIYEQYF. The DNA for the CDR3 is TGTGCCAGCAGCACAGAGACCCAGACAATTTACGAGCAGTACTTC.